This T cell receptor (beta chain) emerged from a study of cytomegalovirus exposure and HLA in healthy donors. Notes on the study in general: What a later analysis reportedly showed was that an Asian-associated ancestry cluster had fewer N-insertions than the approximately 700-donor mean.

The PCR ran on 60 Vbeta and 13 Jbeta primers. Method: immunoSEQ multiplex PCR; TCRdb's copy keeps in-frame clones and lacks some. The sample carries some 150,000 clones, roughly 87% recorded once. The CDR3 contains 14 residues. Germline CDR1 is SGHTA and CDR2 is FQGNSA. The V segment lost 1 base and the J segment 7 bases; nucleotides outside the gene matches: 3. As concerns this clone: Its antigen is undetermined.

Material: PBMCs. This TCR came from a man between 25 and 39 years old in good health and CMV-seropositive. This chain connects TRBV7-2 to TRBJ2-2; TRBD1 matches 7 bases. This CDR3 is CASSLGQGSGELFF. CDR3 nucleotide sequence: TGTGCCAGCAGCTTAGGACAGGGAAGCGGGGAGCTGTTTTTT. Combining the CDR3 with reference TRBV7-2 and TRBJ2-2 gives the whole variable domain GAGVSQSPSNKVTEKGKDVELRCDPISGHTALYWYRQSLGQGLEFLIYFQGNSAPDKSGLPSDRFSAERTGGSVSTLTIQRTQQEDSAVYLCASSLGQGSGELFFGEGSRLTVL.